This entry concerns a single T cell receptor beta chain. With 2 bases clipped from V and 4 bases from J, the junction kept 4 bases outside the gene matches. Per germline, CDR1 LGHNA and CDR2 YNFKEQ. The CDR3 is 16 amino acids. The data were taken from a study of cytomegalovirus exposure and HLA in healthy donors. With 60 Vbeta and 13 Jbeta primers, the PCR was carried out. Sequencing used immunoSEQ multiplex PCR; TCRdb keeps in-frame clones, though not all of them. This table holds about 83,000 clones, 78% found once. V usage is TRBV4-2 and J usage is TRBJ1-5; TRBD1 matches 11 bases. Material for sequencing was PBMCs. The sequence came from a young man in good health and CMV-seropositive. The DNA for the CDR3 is TGTGCCAGCAGCCAATTCGGGACAGGGGGTAATCAGCCCCAGCATTTT. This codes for CASSQFGTGGNQPQHF.